Below, one T cell receptor beta chain is given with its context. This CDR3 has 14 residues. The V gene's germline CDR1 is SGHNT and CDR2 YYREEE (reference sequence). Unmatched junction bases numbered 3, after V lost 3 bases and J lost 5 bases. Profiling relied on immunoSEQ multiplex PCR, and the TCRdb table lists in-frame clones only, not all of them. The sample consists of around 95,000 clones, approximately 95% of them appearing once. The sample is drawn from a study of T cell changes during pregnancy in multiple sclerosis. This chain uses TRBV5-4 with TRBJ2-7, with TRBD1 matching over 12 bases. The sequenced sample was peripheral blood, obtained after pregnancy. This TCR was sampled from a female donor in good health, enrolled as a control in a pregnancy study. In DNA, the CDR3 is TGTGCCAGCAGCTGGGACAGGGGGCACGACGAGCAGTACTTC. It specifies CASSWDRGHDEQYF.